These 5 T cell receptor beta chains came from one sample sequenced in a study of sequential checkpoint blockade in melanoma. Profiled with immunoSEQ multiplex PCR; TCRdb holds only in-frame clones, not every one. This table holds roughly 5,000 clones, around 25% found once. The treatment denotes: randomized to nivolumab then ipilimumab (arm A) or the reverse (arm B). The input for sequencing was tumor tissue (inferred from file names), taken from a patient given nivolumab and ipilimumab in sequence. The source is a human donor with melanoma.

The genes are TRBV28 and TRBJ2-3; no clear D gene. CDR3 size: 14 residues. V shed 3 bases and J shed 0 bases, with 7 bases lying between them. Germline assignment: CDR1 MDHEN and CDR2 SYDVKM. CDR3 amino acids: CASSFPFSTDTQYF. DNA for the CDR3: TGTGCCAGCAGTTTCCCTTTTAGCACAGATACGCAGTATTTT.

The chain uses TRBV19 and TRBJ2-7; the match to TRBD1 covers 7 bases. The CDR3 extends over 14 amino acids. Trimming cost V 6 bases and J 3 bases; bases outside gene matches: 8. Germline V gene sequence: CDR1 LNHDA, CDR2 SQIVND (reference sequence). CDR3 sequence reads: CASRETGSGYEQYF. The DNA of the CDR3 is TGTGCCAGTAGAGAGACAGGGTCAGGCTACGAGCAGTACTTC.

The CDR3 region is CASSFRDRGGELFF. CDR3 nucleotides: TGTGCCAGTAGTTTCCGGGACAGGGGCGGGGAGCTGTTTTTT. The chain has TRBV19 and TRBJ2-2; 10 nucleotides agree with TRBD1. The CDR3 extends over 14 amino acids. Germline V gene data show CDR1 as LNHDA and CDR2 as SQIVND (reference sequence). V lost 5 bases to trimming and J lost 7 bases; unmatched junction nucleotides: 4.

The CDR3 spells CASSESFGVDADTQYF. The CDR3 region has the DNA TGCGCCAGCAGTGAGTCTTTCGGGGTTGACGCAGATACGCAGTATTTT. This sequence joins TRBV10-2 and TRBJ2-3, with D possibly TRBD2 on 5 matching bases. The length of the CDR3 is 16 residues. The V end was cut by 0 bases, the J end by 4 bases, with 14 bases between. The germline V gene encodes CDR1 WSHSY and CDR2 SAAADI.

This clone was seen many times. The J gene is TRBJ2-3, the V gene TRBV6-1; a possible D gene is TRBD2 (6 bases). This CDR3 region has 15 residues. The V and J ends lost 1 base and 7 bases respectively, with 15 bases between them. CDR1 is MNHNS and CDR2 is SASEGT in the germline V gene. CDR3 in amino acids: CASSEVEGPSYTQYF. The CDR3 DNA follows: TGTGCCAGCAGTGAAGTGGAGGGTCCGTCTTATACGCAGTATTTT.